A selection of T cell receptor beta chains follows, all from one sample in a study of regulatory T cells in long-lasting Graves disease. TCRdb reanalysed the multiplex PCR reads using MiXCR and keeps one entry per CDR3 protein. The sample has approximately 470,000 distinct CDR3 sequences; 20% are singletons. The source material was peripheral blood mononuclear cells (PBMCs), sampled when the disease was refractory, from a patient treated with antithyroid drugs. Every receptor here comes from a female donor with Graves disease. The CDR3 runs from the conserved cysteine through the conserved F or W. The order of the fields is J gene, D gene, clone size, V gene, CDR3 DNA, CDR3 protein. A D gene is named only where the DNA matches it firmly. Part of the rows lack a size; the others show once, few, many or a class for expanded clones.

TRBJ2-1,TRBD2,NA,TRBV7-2,TGTGCCAGCAGCCCGACTACTAGCGGGGTTTTAGGGGGTGAGCAGTTCTTC,CASSPTTSGVLGGEQFF
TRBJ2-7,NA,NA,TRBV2,TGTGCCAGCAGTGCCCCTCGGACTGAAGAGCAGTACTTC,CASSAPRTEEQYF
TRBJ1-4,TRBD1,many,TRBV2,TGTGCCAGCACCGGGACAGTGCTTGAAAAACTGTTTTTT,CASTGTVLEKLFF
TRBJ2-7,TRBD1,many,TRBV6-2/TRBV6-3,TGTGCCAGCAGTTACTCTATAGACAGGGCTAGCTACGAGCAGTACTTC,CASSYSIDRASYEQYF
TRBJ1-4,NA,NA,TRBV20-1,TGCAGTGCTAGAGAAGGCAGGGACCATGAAAAACTGTTTTTT,CSAREGRDHEKLFF
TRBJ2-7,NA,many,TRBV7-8,TGTGCCAGCAGCTCACGGGGACACTACGAGCAGTACTTC,CASSSRGHYEQYF
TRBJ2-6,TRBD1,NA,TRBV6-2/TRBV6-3,TGTGCCAGCAAATACCAGGGGGCTGGGGCCAACGTCCTGACTTTC,CASKYQGAGANVLTF
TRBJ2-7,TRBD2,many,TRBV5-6,TGTGCCAGCAGCTTGCAGGGACTATCCTACGAGCAGTACTTC,CASSLQGLSYEQYF
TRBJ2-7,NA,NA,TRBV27,TGTGCCAGCAACGGGGCGGGGTCCTACGAGCAGTACTTC,CASNGAGSYEQYF
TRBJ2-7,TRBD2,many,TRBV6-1,TGTGCCAGCAGGTCCCCTAGCGGGAGCGAGCAGTACTTC,CASRSPSGSEQYF
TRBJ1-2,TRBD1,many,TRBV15,TGTGCCACCAGTACAGGGGACCACAACTATGGCTACACCTTC,CATSTGDHNYGYTF
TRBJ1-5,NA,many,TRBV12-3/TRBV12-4,TGTGCCAGCAGTTTGAACGGTAGCAATCAGCCCCAGCATTTT,CASSLNGSNQPQHF
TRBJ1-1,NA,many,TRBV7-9,TGTGCCAGCAGGCCCCGGGCAGGCTTCATGAACACTGAAGCTTTCTTT,CASRPRAGFMNTEAFF
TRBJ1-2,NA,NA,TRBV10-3,TGTGCCATCAGTGAGTCGATTTTGGGTCGTATCTACACCTTC,CAISESILGRIYTF
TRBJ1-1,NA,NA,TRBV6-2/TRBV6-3,TGTGCCAGCAGTTACGGTGAAGCTTTCTTT,CASSYGEAFF
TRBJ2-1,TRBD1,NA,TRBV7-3,TGTGCCAGCAGCGAGAACGCCGGGACAGGGGCGAATGAGCAGTTCTTC,CASSENAGTGANEQFF
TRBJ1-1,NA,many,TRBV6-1,TGTGCCAGCAGTCACGGGCCACACACTGAAGCTTTCTTT,CASSHGPHTEAFF
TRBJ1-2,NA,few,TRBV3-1,TGTGCCAGCAGCCAAGATCGACTCGCAGGACCCAATGGCTACACCTTC,CASSQDRLAGPNGYTF
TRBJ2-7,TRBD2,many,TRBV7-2,TGTGCCAGCAGCGATACTATAGCGGGGAACTCGTGGGAGCAGTACTTC,CASSDTIAGNSWEQYF
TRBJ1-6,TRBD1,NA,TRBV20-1,TGCAGTGCTAGAAGTCAGACAGGGAGGGATTCACCCCTCCACTTT,CSARSQTGRDSPLHF
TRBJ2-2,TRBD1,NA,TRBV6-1,TGTGCCAGCAGAACGATTCTAGGGACAGGGATGAACACCGGGGAGCTGTTTTTT,CASRTILGTGMNTGELFF
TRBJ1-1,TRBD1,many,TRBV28,TGTGCCAGCTTCGAGACGAGACAGGGGGCTCGGGCTTTCTTT,CASFETRQGARAFF
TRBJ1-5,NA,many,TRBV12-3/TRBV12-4,TGTGCCAGCAGTTTCGGGCAGTCACTTCAGCCCCAGCATTTT,CASSFGQSLQPQHF
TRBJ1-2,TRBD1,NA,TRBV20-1,TGCAGTGCTAGATATGACAGGGGGGACGGCTACACCTTC,CSARYDRGDGYTF
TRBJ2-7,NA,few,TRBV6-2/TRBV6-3,TGTGCCAGCAGTTACTCTGCCGGTCGAGTCTGGGACGAGCAGTACTTC,CASSYSAGRVWDEQYF
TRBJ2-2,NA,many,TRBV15,TGTGCCACCAGCCCTGACAGTAACACCGGGGAGCTGTTTTTT,CATSPDSNTGELFF
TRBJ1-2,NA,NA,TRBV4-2,TGTGCCAGCAGCCAGCTGGAGCGGGGTGGCTACACCTTC,CASSQLERGGYTF
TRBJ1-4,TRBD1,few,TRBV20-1,TGCAGTGCTAGAGATTTGGGACAGGGGGCTGAAAAACTGTTTTTT,CSARDLGQGAEKLFF
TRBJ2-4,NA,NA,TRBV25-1,TGTGCCAGCAGTTTTCTCCAGGGGAGGCACATTCAGTACTTC,CASSFLQGRHIQYF
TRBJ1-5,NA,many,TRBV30,TGTGCCTGGAGCCACGGGGGTAACAATCAGCCCCAGCATTTT,CAWSHGGNNQPQHF
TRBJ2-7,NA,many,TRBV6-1,TGTGCCACCAGGACCCTACGAAAGGAGCAGTACTTC,CATRTLRKEQYF
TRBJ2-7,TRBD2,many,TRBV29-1,TGCAGCGTTGAAACTAGCGGGAGGGTCGACGAGCAGTACTTC,CSVETSGRVDEQYF
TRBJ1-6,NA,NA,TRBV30,TGTGCCTGGACCCGGCGGCGGAGCTCCTATAATTCACCCCTCCACTTT,CAWTRRRSSYNSPLHF
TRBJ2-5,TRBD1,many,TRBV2,TGTGCCAGCAACCTCGACAGGGGACAAGAGACCCAGTACTTC,CASNLDRGQETQYF
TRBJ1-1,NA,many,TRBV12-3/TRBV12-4,TGTGCCAGCAGTTTAGGTCGGGGATTCACTGAAGCTTTCTTT,CASSLGRGFTEAFF